Below, one T cell receptor (beta chain) is given with its context. Its antigen is not identified. Produced via immunoSEQ multiplex PCR; TCRdb's table is partial and in-frame only. The sample lists some 740,000 clones; around 92% were seen once. This sample is part of a study of shared clonotypes between healthy human individuals. Regarding the study as a whole: Blood was the only sampled material, and tissue repertoires likely differ. Incomplete sequencing of sorted subsets was indicated by rarefaction despite large depth. Among the subsets, naive ones generally showed larger estimated richness than memory ones. An expected dependence of interdonor clonotype sharing on sequencing depth was noted.

V lost 3 bases, J lost 2 bases, and 11 bases stayed unmatched. The CDR3 runs 18 residues. CDR1 MGHRA and CDR2 YSYEKL come from the germline V gene. Selected positively for CCR7 and CD45RO-negative, naive CD8 cells excluded terminally differentiated effector memory CD45RA+ cells. Sequences were obtained from naive CD8+ T cells sorted from blood. This TCR was recovered from a man younger than 45 in good health. This sequence joins TRBV4-1 and TRBJ2-7, with 12 bases identical to TRBD1. The CDR3 protein is CASSQSPGQGASPYEQYF. CDR3 DNA sequence: TGCGCCAGCAGCCAGTCCCCGGGACAGGGGGCCAGTCCCTACGAGCAGTACTTC.